This T cell receptor (beta chain) was recorded in a study of T cell repertoires in cytomegalovirus infection. Whole-study context: HLA-B-restricted CMV epitopes that are well studied were used alongside recently identified HLA-C-restricted ones.

TCRdb called the reads again in MiXCR, with one record for every CDR3 protein. The repertoire holds approximately 730,000 distinct CDR3 sequences, with 29% as singletons. This clonotype was found a few times. Its antigen is as yet unknown. The source material was cultured CD8+ T cells from PBMCs, sampled from culture after CMV antigen stimulation. This receptor was obtained from a human donor in good health (CMV status not recorded). Some clones in this sample may be carry-over from other donors' samples.

Here the CDR3 DNA reads TGTGCCAGCAGCGTAAGGGGAGGACAGGGTGAAGAGACCCAGTACTTC. This encodes CASSVRGGQGEETQYF. The rearrangement links TRBV7-3 to TRBJ2-5; 8 nucleotides line up with TRBD1. V shed 5 bases, J shed 3 bases, and the junction held 11 bases outside the gene matches. The germline gives CDR1 SGHTA, CDR2 FQGTGA. The CDR3 contains 16 residues.